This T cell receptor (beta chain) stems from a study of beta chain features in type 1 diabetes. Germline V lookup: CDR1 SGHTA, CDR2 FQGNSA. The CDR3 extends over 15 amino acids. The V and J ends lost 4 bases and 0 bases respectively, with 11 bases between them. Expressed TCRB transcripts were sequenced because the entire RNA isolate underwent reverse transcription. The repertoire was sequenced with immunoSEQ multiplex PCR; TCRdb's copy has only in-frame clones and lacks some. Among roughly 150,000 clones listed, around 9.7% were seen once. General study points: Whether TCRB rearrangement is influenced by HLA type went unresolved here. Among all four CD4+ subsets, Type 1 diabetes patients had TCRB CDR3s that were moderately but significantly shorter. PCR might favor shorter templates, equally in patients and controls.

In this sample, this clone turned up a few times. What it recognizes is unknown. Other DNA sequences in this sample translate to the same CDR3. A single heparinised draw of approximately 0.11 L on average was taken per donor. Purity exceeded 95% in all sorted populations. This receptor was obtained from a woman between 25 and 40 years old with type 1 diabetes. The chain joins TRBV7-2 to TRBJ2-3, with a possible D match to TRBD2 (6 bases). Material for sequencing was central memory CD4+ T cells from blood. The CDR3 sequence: CASSSDYLSTDTQYF. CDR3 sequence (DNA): TGTGCCAGCAGCTCGGACTACCTTAGCACAGATACGCAGTATTTT.